The next 20 T cell receptor beta chains were all read from a single sample in a study of regulatory T cells in long-lasting Graves disease. iRepertoire HTBI primers and Arm-PCR of CDR3 regions built TCR beta libraries. TCRdb analysed the multiplex PCR reads with MiXCR anew, one entry per CDR3 protein. The table has about 430,000 distinct CDR3 sequences, over 20% seen once. This sample's time point: persistent/refractory GD, antithyroid drugs over 5 years with positive TRAb. From PBMCs, RNA was extracted and then used to make the TCR library. Sequenced here: peripheral blood mononuclear cells (PBMCs), sampled when the disease was refractory, from a patient treated with antithyroid drugs. The receptors derive from a female donor with Graves disease.

The table lists this clonotype with a few counts. The V call is TRBV20-1, the J call TRBJ1-6; D remains unclear. The germline V and J ends were trimmed by 3 bases and 3 bases, with 9 bases remaining between them. The CDR3 consists of 14 residues. Germline V gene data show CDR1 as DFQATT and CDR2 as SNEGSKA (reference sequence). The CDR3 DNA sequence: TGCAGTGCTAGCCGGGGTGGCTATAATTCACCCCTCCACTTT. Its translation is CSASRGGYNSPLHF.

There are many counts of this clonotype. For the CDR3, the DNA is TGTGCCAGCAGAGTTAGCGGGGGGAGCTCCTACGAGCAGTACTTC. Translation gives CASRVSGGSSYEQYF. This sequence joins TRBV6-1 and TRBJ2-7, with 10 positions matching TRBD2. V was clipped by 6 bases and J by 0 bases; unmatched bases: 5. The V gene's germline CDR1 is MNHNS and CDR2 SASEGT. The CDR3 contains 15 residues.

This clonotype was recorded at least ten times. This chain uses TRBV20-1 with TRBJ2-5; 8 bases match TRBD1. V shed 7 bases, J shed 4 bases, and the junction held 8 bases outside the gene matches. Germline assignment: CDR1 DFQATT and CDR2 SNEGSKA (reference sequence). The CDR3 has 13 amino acids. The chain's CDR3 is CSERQGIGETQYF. Here the CDR3 DNA reads TGCAGTGAAAGACAGGGGATTGGAGAGACCCAGTACTTC.

V usage is TRBV3-1 and J usage is TRBJ1-2, with D possibly TRBD1 on 6 matching bases. Germline loops: CDR1 LGHDT, CDR2 YNNKEL (reference sequence). The CDR3 runs to 16 residues. The ends were cut back, 0 bases at V and 4 bases at J, with 15 bases in the middle. This CDR3 reads CASSQDDRGRIYGYTF. CDR3 in DNA: TGTGCCAGCAGCCAAGATGATCGGGGGCGAATCTATGGCTACACCTTC.

This clonotype was picked up a small number of times. J is TRBJ1-2 and V is TRBV20-1, with TRBD1 matching 9 bases. The length of the CDR3 is 14 residues. Trimming removed 1 base from V and 7 bases from J; junction bases left unmatched: 7. Per germline, CDR1 DFQATT and CDR2 SNEGSKA (reference sequence). Written as DNA, the CDR3 is TGCAGTGCTAGAGTTAAAGGGACAGGGTTTGGCTACACCTTC. Encoded protein: CSARVKGTGFGYTF.

This clonotype was recorded at least ten times. The DNA for the CDR3 is TGTGCCAGCAGCTTAGGGTCAGGAGGCACCTACGAGCAGTACTTC. Its protein product is CASSLGSGGTYEQYF. The chain couples TRBV11-2 to TRBJ2-7; perhaps TRBD2 as D (5 bases). Trimming stripped 1 base from V and 2 bases from J, with 12 bases between. Germline assignment: CDR1 SGHAT and CDR2 FQNNGV. The CDR3 runs 15 residues. The full variable domain, completed using reference TRBV11-2 and TRBJ2-7, is EAGVAQSPRYKIIEKRQSVAFWCNPISGHATLYWYQQILGQGPKLLIQFQNNGVVDDSQLPKDRFSAERLKGVDSTLKIQPAKLEDSAVYLCASSLGSGGTYEQYFGPGTRLTVT.

This clonotype was detected once. The V and J genes are TRBV5-1 and TRBJ2-2, with TRBD2 identical over 10 bases. CDR3 length: 21 amino acids. Trimming took 0 bases from V and 0 from J; bases not matched to a gene: 14. Germline-derived CDR1 and CDR2 are SGHRS and YFSETQ. The CDR3: CASSLAIGSSGRRSNTGELFF. Written as DNA, the CDR3 is TGCGCCAGCAGCTTGGCGATTGGCTCTAGCGGGAGAAGGTCGAACACCGGGGAGCTGTTTTTT.

There are many counts of this clonotype. The chain has TRBV12-3 or TRBV12-4 and TRBJ1-2; D gene uncertain. Trimming took 7 bases from V and 4 from J, leaving 13 bases between them. CDR3 length: 13 amino acids. The CDR3 protein is CASTPQVGYGYTF. Here the CDR3 DNA reads TGTGCCAGCACGCCTCAGGTTGGCTATGGCTACACCTTC.

This clonotype was seen repeatedly, ten times or more. V usage is TRBV12-3 or TRBV12-4 and J usage is TRBJ1-3, with D unresolved. V was cut by 6 bases and J by 8 bases, with 14 bases left in between. This CDR3 comprises 13 residues. CDR3: CASRWTLKDTIYF. For the CDR3, the DNA is TGTGCCAGCAGGTGGACCCTTAAAGACACCATATATTTT.

The chain combines TRBV4-1 with TRBJ1-1, with TRBD1 identical over 7 bases. CDR1 and CDR2 from the germline V gene are MGHRA and YSYEKL. This CDR3 is built from 15 residues. V lost 3 bases, J lost 5 bases, and 9 bases stayed unmatched. CDR3 residues: CASSQGRQGRTEAFF. The CDR3, as DNA: TGCGCCAGCAGCCAGGGGAGACAGGGAAGGACTGAAGCTTTCTTT.

In its sample, this clonotype was seen once. This may be a read error, as it is one base from a much larger clone. The J gene is TRBJ1-3, the V gene TRBV12-3 or TRBV12-4, with TRBD1 matching over 10 bases. This CDR3 has 15 amino acids. The CDR3 sequence is CVSRLGTGAFYTIYF. Here the CDR3 DNA reads TGTGTCAGCAGACTCGGGACAGGGGCTTTTTACACCATATATTTT.

V usage is TRBV5-5 and J usage is TRBJ2-5; 8 nucleotides match TRBD2. The germline V gene has CDR1 SGHKS and CDR2 YYEKEE (reference sequence). The CDR3 is 15 residues long. V lost 3 bases and J lost 1; bases outside the gene matches: 5. Here the CDR3 DNA reads TGTGCCAGCAGCTCTATAGCGGGAATCCAAGAGACCCAGTACTTC. Protein sequence: CASSSIAGIQETQYF.

This clonotype was observed at least ten times. The genes are TRBV6-5 and TRBJ2-5; 7 bases match TRBD1. V lost 2 bases and J lost 1; bases outside the gene matches: 4. The CDR3 covers 15 residues. From germline, CDR1 is MNHEY and CDR2 SVGAGI. The CDR3 DNA sequence: TGTGCCAGCAGTTACCGGACAGGTTCCCAAGAGACCCAGTACTTC. This gives the protein CASSYRTGSQETQYF.

This clonotype showed up many times. The chain couples TRBV27 to TRBJ1-6; D perhaps matches TRBD1 (6 bases). Germline lookup yields CDR1 MNHEY and CDR2 SMNVEV (reference sequence). Trimming cost V 2 bases and J 14 bases, with 19 bases left between them. There are 15 residues in the CDR3. Here the CDR3 reads CASSLKVQGSSSLHF. In DNA form, the CDR3 reads TGTGCCAGCAGTTTAAAAGTACAGGGTTCCTCGTCCCTCCACTTT.

In this sample, this clonotype turned up a few times. V and J are TRBV30 and TRBJ2-2, with a weak D call TRBD1 (6 bases). The CDR3 spans 14 residues. V lost 4 bases and J 4 bases, leaving 13 bases between the germline ends. Germline V gene sequence: CDR1 GTSNPN, CDR2 SVGIG (reference sequence). CDR3 bases: TGTGCCTGGACCCCACGAGGGGGCACCGGGGAGCTGTTTTTT. Translated, it gives CAWTPRGGTGELFF.

In this sample, this clonotype turned up many times. The chain links TRBV28 to TRBJ2-4, with 7 nucleotides matching TRBD2. V lost 5 bases, J lost 7 bases, and 8 bases stayed unmatched. The CDR3 is made up of 14 amino acids. Germline lookup yields CDR1 MDHEN and CDR2 SYDVKM. The CDR3 DNA reads as TGTGCCAGCAGTCCTACGGGGGAGGGGAACATTCAGTACTTC. Translated: CASSPTGEGNIQYF. Full variable domain (outside the CDR3, taken from reference TRBV28 and TRBJ2-4): DVKVTQSSRYLVKRTGEKVFLECVQDMDHENMFWYRQDPGLGLRLIYFSYDVKMKEKGDIPEGYSVSREKKERFSLILESASTNQTSMYLCASSPTGEGNIQYFGAGTRLSVL.

This clonotype was detected many times. The chain has TRBV28 and TRBJ2-5, with TRBD1 matching over 8 bases. The junction had 11 bases not matched to a gene; V was cut back by 3 bases and J by 5 bases. This CDR3 has 16 amino acids. CDR1 and CDR2 from the germline V gene are MDHEN and SYDVKM. This CDR3 is CASSLTGQGIGETQYF. CDR3 DNA: TGTGCCAGCAGTTTGACCGGACAGGGAATCGGGGAGACCCAGTACTTC.

This clonotype was counted many times. The chain uses TRBV28 and TRBJ2-7; TRBD1 is a possible D gene (5 bases). Deletions cut 6 bases from V and 2 bases from J, with 14 bases between. CDR3 size: 14 residues. The germline V gene has CDR1 MDHEN and CDR2 SYDVKM. For the CDR3, the DNA is TGTGCCAGCAGCGTACAGGTACTCGCCTACGAGCAGTACTTC. Its translation: CASSVQVLAYEQYF.

This clonotype was seen at least ten times. This rearrangement joins TRBV12-3 or TRBV12-4 to TRBJ1-1, with D tentatively TRBD1 (5 bases). There are 14 residues in the CDR3. V shed 3 bases and J shed 2 bases, with 10 bases lying between them. CDR3 residues: CASSFGDSNTEAFF. Here the CDR3 DNA reads TGTGCCAGCAGTTTCGGTGACAGCAACACTGAAGCTTTCTTT.

J is TRBJ1-1 and V is TRBV7-6; 9 bases match TRBD1. V shed 2 bases, J shed 0 bases, and the junction held 1 base outside the gene matches. The CDR3 consists of 15 residues. Germline V gene lookup returns CDR1 SGHVS and CDR2 FNYEAQ. DNA of the CDR3: TGTGCCAGCAGCTTAACAGGGGGCATGAACACTGAAGCTTTCTTT. Translating it yields CASSLTGGMNTEAFF.